Listed here are 28 T cell receptor beta chains from one sample, sequenced in a study of blood T cells in healthy people across ages. Next came a second PCR, run for about 6 to 12 cycles, which used a sample-barcoded 5' primer along with a J-beta primer mix. TCRdb passed the 5' RACE reads through MiXCR, listing each CDR3 protein once. The table has roughly 800,000 distinct CDR3 sequences, approximately 53% seen once. The sequencing sample was made of blood. These receptors originate from a man aged 80 or over in good health.

V usage is TRBV20-1 and J usage is TRBJ2-1; TRBD2 agrees at 13 bases. Trimming cost V 5 bases and J 4 bases; bases outside gene matches: 17. The CDR3 covers 19 residues. Germline values: CDR1 DFQATT, CDR2 SNEGSKA (reference sequence). CDR3 sequence reads: CSAPQLAGGPTKGYNEQFF. The CDR3 DNA reads TGCAGTGCTCCTCAACTAGCGGGAGGGCCAACGAAGGGGTACAATGAGCAGTTCTTC.

The genes are TRBV2 and TRBJ1-6; 7 bases map to TRBD1. V trimming: 7 bases; J trimming: 10 bases; junction bases outside the gene matches: 13. Germline values: CDR1 SNHLY, CDR2 FYNNEI. The CDR3 is made up of 15 amino acids. The CDR3 DNA reads as TGTGCCAGCATCAGGACAGGATTCGTTGACTCACCCCTCCACTTT. This sequence encodes CASIRTGFVDSPLHF. Using reference TRBV2 and TRBJ1-6 for the parts outside the CDR3, the full variable domain is EPEVTQTPSHQVTQMGQEVILRCVPISNHLYFYWYRQILGQKVEFLVSFYNNEISEKSEIFDDQFSVERPDGSNFTLKIRSTKLEDSAMYFCASIRTGFVDSPLHFGNGTRLTVT.

This clonotype was counted between two and nine times. The rearrangement joins TRBV27 to TRBJ2-7; possible D gene TRBD1, 5 bases. The ends were cut back, 4 bases at V and 6 bases at J, with 7 bases in the middle. The CDR3 consists of 11 residues. CDR1 is MNHEY and CDR2 is SMNVEV in the germline V gene (reference sequence). The CDR3 DNA reads as TGTGCCAGCAGTTGGGGCGCCGAGCAGTACTTC. It is translated as CASSWGAEQYF.

The chain uses TRBV20-1 and TRBJ2-7; TRBD1 agrees at 7 bases. From germline, CDR1 is DFQATT and CDR2 SNEGSKA (reference sequence). V lost 5 bases and J lost 5; bases outside the gene matches: 9. The CDR3 is 13 residues long. In nucleotides, the CDR3 is TGCAGTGCTCCGACAGGGCGATCCAACGAGCAGTACTTC. Its translation is CSAPTGRSNEQYF.

This clonotype was seen many times. The chain has TRBV28 and TRBJ2-7; 9 nucleotides agree with TRBD1. V lost 3 bases to trimming and J lost 0 bases; unmatched junction nucleotides: 6. The V gene's germline CDR1 is MDHEN and CDR2 SYDVKM. The CDR3 is 16 amino acids. The DNA of the CDR3 is TGTGCCAGCAGTTTCATACAGGGGGCGAGCTCCTACGAGCAGTACTTC. This gives the protein CASSFIQGASSYEQYF.

The gene calls are TRBV25-1 and TRBJ2-5, with D possibly called TRBD1 or TRBD2 (5 bases each). The CDR3 totals 16 residues. Germline V lookup: CDR1 MGHDK, CDR2 SYGVNS. Trimming stripped 3 bases from V and 2 bases from J, with 16 bases between. CDR3 coding DNA: TGTGCCAGCAGTGATCCCCCCGGGACGGGTCAAGAGACCCAGTACTTC. Translating it yields CASSDPPGTGQETQYF.

The gene calls are TRBV29-1 and TRBJ2-7; 10 nucleotides match TRBD2. CDR3 length: 13 amino acids. V trimming: 8 bases; J trimming: 7 bases; junction bases outside the gene matches: 11. The germline CDR1 and CDR2 sequences are SQVTM and ANQGSEA. CDR3 residues: CSSPQLAGYEQYF. As DNA, the CDR3 is TGCAGCTCCCCTCAACTAGCGGGATATGAGCAGTACTTC.

The chain combines TRBV29-1 with TRBJ1-4; D is undetermined. The germline CDR1 and CDR2 sequences are SQVTM and ANQGSEA. Trimming took 6 bases from V and 5 from J, leaving 10 bases between them. The CDR3 runs 12 residues. This chain's CDR3 is CSVARTNEKLFF. For the CDR3, the DNA is TGCAGCGTAGCACGGACGAATGAAAAACTGTTTTTT.

The chain carries TRBV18 and TRBJ2-7, with 8 nucleotides matching TRBD1. The germline CDR1 and CDR2 sequences are KGHSH and LQKENI. J gave up 7 bases and V 4 bases, and 9 bases lay outside the gene matches. CDR3 length: 14 residues. CDR3 sequence: CASSQDRALSEQYF. The CDR3 DNA reads as TGTGCCAGCTCACAGGACAGGGCTTTGAGTGAGCAGTACTTC. The full variable domain, with the rest looked up from reference TRBV18 and TRBJ2-7, is NAGVMQNPRHLVRRRGQEARLRCSPMKGHSHVYWYRQLPEEGLKFMVYLQKENIIDESGMPKERFSAEFPKEGPSILRIQQVVRGDSAAYFCASSQDRALSEQYFGPGTRLTVT.

The chain employs TRBV5-1 and TRBJ2-7; 10 positions match TRBD1. The CDR3 is 15 amino acids. Germline trimming cut 7 bases from V and 5 bases from J; bases unmatched to any gene: 12. The V gene's germline CDR1 is SGHRS and CDR2 YFSETQ. The CDR3 reads CASGPLPGQGHEQYF. The CDR3 DNA reads as TGCGCCAGCGGGCCACTACCGGGACAGGGGCACGAGCAGTACTTC.

This clonotype showed up just a few times. The CDR3 sequence is CASSPSNRAETQYF. The CDR3 DNA reads as TGTGCCAGCTCACCATCTAACAGGGCTGAGACCCAGTACTTC. The chain recombines TRBV18 with TRBJ2-7; D might be TRBD1 (6 bases). The J call is in doubt because the DNA end fits TRBJ2-5 better. This CDR3 spans 14 amino acids. Germline V gene lookup returns CDR1 KGHSH and CDR2 LQKENI.

J is TRBJ2-7 and V is TRBV7-9; 7 nucleotides agree with TRBD2. CDR1 SEHNR and CDR2 FQNEAQ come from the germline V gene (reference sequence). This CDR3 region has 13 residues. V was clipped by 2 bases and J by 6 bases; unmatched bases: 4. This CDR3 reads CASSLSGALEQYF. CDR3 coding DNA: TGTGCCAGCAGCTTAAGCGGGGCCCTCGAGCAGTACTTC.

The CDR3 DNA follows: TGTGCCAGCAGCCCGGCGTGGTCCTACGAGCAGTACTTC. Encoded protein: CASSPAWSYEQYF. V usage is TRBV13 and J usage is TRBJ2-7; D not certain. Trimming took off 5 bases at V and 1 base at J, with 9 bases between the two ends. This CDR3 comprises 13 residues. Germline CDR1 reads PRHDT; CDR2 reads FYEKMQ (reference sequence). Using reference TRBV13 and TRBJ2-7 for the parts outside the CDR3, the full variable domain is AAGVIQSPRHLIKEKRETATLKCYPIPRHDTVYWYQQGPGQDPQFLISFYEKMQSDKGSIPDRFSAQQFSDYHSELNMSSLELGDSALYFCASSPAWSYEQYFGPGTRLTVT.

A few counts support this clonotype. The genes are TRBV3-1 and TRBJ2-3; 13 nucleotides line up with TRBD2. V was pared by 5 bases and J by 10 bases, with 6 bases of the junction left unmatched. CDR1 is LGHDT and CDR2 is YNNKEL in the germline V gene (reference sequence). The CDR3 has 14 residues. This chain's CDR3 is CASSSGLAGLAQYF. CDR3 nucleotides: TGTGCCAGCAGCTCGGGACTAGCGGGATTGGCGCAGTATTTT.

The V and J genes are TRBV11-2 and TRBJ1-2; perhaps TRBD1 as D (5 bases). CDR3 length: 13 residues. The germline V gene encodes CDR1 SGHAT and CDR2 FQNNGV. The V gene lost 5 bases and the J gene lost 7 bases, with 14 bases spanning the gap. Written as DNA, the CDR3 is TGTGCCAGCAGCCCCCCCCAGGGTCGTGGCTACACCTTC. Translated, it gives CASSPPQGRGYTF. The variable domain in full, completed from reference TRBV11-2 and TRBJ1-2, reads EAGVAQSPRYKIIEKRQSVAFWCNPISGHATLYWYQQILGQGPKLLIQFQNNGVVDDSQLPKDRFSAERLKGVDSTLKIQPAKLEDSAVYLCASSPPQGRGYTFGSGTRLTVV.

This clonotype was seen a few times. For the CDR3, the DNA is TGTGCCAGCAGTTCCTCCCTAAGGAGCTCCTACGAGCAGTACTTC. It yields the protein CASSSSLRSSYEQYF. The rearrangement links TRBV4-2 to TRBJ2-7, with unresolved D. CDR3 length: 15 residues. V was clipped by 6 bases and J by 0 bases, with 15 bases between them. CDR1 LGHNA and CDR2 YNFKEQ come from the germline V gene.

Here the CDR3 reads CASSASEYEQYF. CDR3 DNA sequence: TGTGCCAGCAGCGCTAGCGAATATGAGCAGTACTTC. The chain recombines TRBV9 with TRBJ2-7; D may be TRBD2 (6 bases). Germline V gene sequence: CDR1 SGDLS, CDR2 YYNGEE. V dropped 3 bases and J dropped 7 bases, with 11 bases sitting between them. The CDR3 has 12 amino acids.

The rearrangement links TRBV30 to TRBJ1-2, with no clear D. The CDR3 is 14 amino acids. The V end lost 3 bases, the J end lost 8 bases, and 19 bases lay between the germline ends. Germline CDR1 is GTSNPN and CDR2 is SVGIG (reference sequence). CDR3 bases: TGTGCCTGGAGCGCTACGGGCCGAACGGGGGGCTACACCTTC. Its translation: CAWSATGRTGGYTF.

This clonotype was detected only a few times. J is TRBJ2-7 and V is TRBV10-3, with 9 positions matching TRBD2. V was pared by 10 bases and J by 0 bases, with 10 bases of the junction left unmatched. Germline CDR1 and CDR2: ENHRY and SYGVKD. The CDR3 contains 15 residues. CDR3 residues: CATRRLAESSYEQYF. The CDR3 nucleotides are TGTGCCACCCGGAGACTAGCGGAAAGCTCCTACGAGCAGTACTTC.

This rearrangement joins TRBV24-1 to TRBJ2-3; weak D call: TRBD2 (6 bases). This CDR3 is 16 amino acids long. Trimming stripped 2 bases from V and 0 bases from J, with 11 bases between. CDR1 and CDR2 from the germline V gene are KGHDR and SFDVKD. CDR3 loop: CATSDSRRASTDTQYF. Written as DNA, the CDR3 is TGTGCCACCAGTGATTCCCGGAGGGCTAGCACAGATACGCAGTATTTT.

The chain recombines TRBV6-2 or TRBV6-3 with TRBJ1-5; a weak D match, TRBD1 (5 bases). Deletions cut 4 bases from V and 5 bases from J, with 12 bases between. Germline CDR1 is MNHEY and CDR2 is SVGEGT. CDR3 length equals 14 residues. The CDR3 loop reads CASSSRRGDQPQHF. The CDR3 DNA reads as TGTGCCAGCAGTTCGCGTCGAGGGGATCAGCCCCAGCATTTT.

The chain has TRBV7-8 and TRBJ2-7; the D gene could be TRBD1 or TRBD2 (5 bases each). V dropped 5 bases and J dropped 0 bases, with 20 bases sitting between them. The CDR3 totals 17 residues. Germline V gene data show CDR1 as SGHVS and CDR2 as FQNEAQ. The CDR3 DNA reads TGTGCCAGCAGCCCGGCCGGGACCCCTGCTGGCTCCTACGAGCAGTACTTC. The encoded protein is CASSPAGTPAGSYEQYF.

The gene calls are TRBV21-1 and TRBJ1-2; TRBD1, the D gene given by the table, was not confirmed from the DNA. TRBV21-1 is listed as a pseudogene. There are 15 residues in the CDR3. This CDR3 is CASLHRDRANYGYTF. Here the CDR3 DNA reads TGTGCCAGCCTCCACCGGGACAGGGCTAACTATGGCTACACCTTC.

The V call is TRBV5-1, the J call TRBJ2-7; tentatively, D is TRBD2 (5 bases). CDR3 size: 14 residues. Germline V gene data show CDR1 as SGHRS and CDR2 as YFSETQ. Trimming removed 1 base from V and 3 bases from J, with 11 bases in between. CDR3 sequence (DNA): TGCGCCAGCAGCTTGATCCCGGGGAACTACGAGCAGTACTTC. This gives the protein CASSLIPGNYEQYF.

The chain is built from TRBV11-2 and TRBJ1-4; 7 bases match TRBD1. Trimming removed 3 bases from V and 7 bases from J; junction bases left unmatched: 5. The CDR3 is 14 residues long. Germline CDR1 and CDR2: SGHAT and FQNNGV. The CDR3 DNA is TGTGCCAGCAGCTTTCAGGGGGTGGGTGAAAAACTGTTTTTT. Its protein product is CASSFQGVGEKLFF.

The chain employs TRBV6-5 and TRBJ2-4, with TRBD2 matching 7 bases. CDR3 length: 13 residues. From germline, CDR1 is MNHEY and CDR2 SVGAGI. V shed 5 bases, J shed 13 bases, and the junction held 11 bases outside the gene matches. The CDR3: CASSPYTWREQYF. As DNA, the CDR3 is TGTGCCAGCAGTCCTTATACGTGGCGGGAGCAGTACTTC.

This sequence joins TRBV13 and TRBJ1-6; the D is unclear. Germline V CDR1 and CDR2: PRHDT, FYEKMQ (reference sequence). There are 14 residues in the CDR3. The V end lost 6 bases, the J end lost 2 bases, and 8 bases lay between the germline ends. The CDR3 spells CASSTKTYNSPLHF. As DNA, the CDR3 is TGTGCCAGCAGTACCAAAACCTATAATTCACCCCTCCACTTT.

This clonotype was detected a few times. The chain carries TRBV29-1 and TRBJ2-7; D not resolved. The CDR3 extends over 13 amino acids. V was trimmed by 6 bases and J by 3 bases, leaving 15 bases between them. Germline-derived CDR1 and CDR2 are SQVTM and ANQGSEA. Written as DNA, the CDR3 is TGCAGCGTGAACTGGGGTGGAAACTACGAGCAGTACTTC. It translates to CSVNWGGNYEQYF.